The 24 T cell receptor beta chains reported below all come from one sample, sequenced in a study of blood T cell repertoires in COVID-19. Profiling relied on immunoSEQ multiplex PCR, and the TCRdb table lists in-frame clones only, not all of them. The table shows about 130,000 clones, with 75% to 90% occurring only once. Material: PBMCs or T cells enriched from blood (not recorded which). These receptors were obtained from a woman aged 45-59 years who had recovered from COVID-19.

This sequence joins TRBV5-4 and TRBJ1-2; possibly TRBD1 for D (6 bases). CDR1 SGHNT and CDR2 YYREEE come from the germline V gene (reference sequence). CDR3 size: 13 residues. With 4 bases removed from V and 8 bases from J, the gap between germline ends came to 15 bases. The CDR3 here is CASSLDSQLGYTF. The CDR3 coding sequence is TGTGCCAGCAGCCTGGACAGCCAACTGGGCTACACCTTC.

The rearrangement links TRBV5-1 to TRBJ1-2, with 11 bases fitting TRBD1. The germline V gene encodes CDR1 SGHRS and CDR2 YFSETQ. J was trimmed by 10 bases and V by 4 bases; bases with no gene match: 3. This CDR3 spans 12 amino acids. The CDR3 loop reads CASSRTGGDYTF. The CDR3 coding sequence is TGCGCCAGCAGCCGGACAGGGGGCGACTACACCTTC.

The chain uses TRBV7-3 and TRBJ1-6; D is perhaps TRBD1 (5 bases). Germline V gene data show CDR1 as SGHTA and CDR2 as FQGTGA. This CDR3 has 15 residues. The V end lost 5 bases, the J end lost 6 bases, and 14 bases lay between the germline ends. The DNA of the CDR3 is TGTGCCAGCAGCCAGACCGGGACTTTTAATTCACCCCTCCACTTT. Amino acid sequence: CASSQTGTFNSPLHF.

The chain joins TRBV27 to TRBJ2-1; 8 nucleotides match TRBD1. Germline V lookup: CDR1 MNHEY, CDR2 SMNVEV (reference sequence). The CDR3 runs to 15 residues. J was trimmed by 8 bases and V by 3 bases; bases with no gene match: 9. The CDR3 bases are TGTGCCAGCAGTTTCAACAGGGGGGTTATCGATGAGCAGTTCTTC. Translation gives CASSFNRGVIDEQFF.

The CDR3 nucleotides are TGTGCCAGCTCACCCGTCGTTGAGACCCAGTACTTC. It translates to CASSPVVETQYF. This rearrangement joins TRBV18 to TRBJ2-5; D not resolved. This CDR3 is built from 12 residues. Germline CDR1 and CDR2: KGHSH and LQKENI. V lost 3 bases to trimming and J lost 5 bases, with 7 bases between them.

As DNA, the CDR3 is TGCGCCAGCAGCTCCTCTTGGGGGCCCTACAATGAGCAGTTCTTC. This sequence encodes CASSSSWGPYNEQFF. The chain uses TRBV5-1 and TRBJ2-1; tentative D call: TRBD1 (6 bases). The length of the CDR3 is 15 residues. Germline V gene data show CDR1 as SGHRS and CDR2 as YFSETQ. V was cut by 3 bases and J by 2 bases, with 12 bases left in between.

The rearrangement links TRBV3-1 (or the pseudogene TRBV3-2) to TRBJ2-2; tentatively, D is TRBD2 (5 bases). Germline V CDR1 and CDR2: LGHDT, YNNKEL (reference sequence). Trimming pared 2 bases from V and 1 base from J, leaving 8 bases between. The CDR3 extends over 15 amino acids. The CDR3 spells CASSQRTLNTGELFF. CDR3 nucleotide sequence: TGTGCCAGCAGCCAAAGGACTTTGAACACCGGGGAGCTGTTTTTT.

The V and J genes are TRBV4-1 and TRBJ2-7; 9 nucleotides match TRBD1. V was pared by 1 base and J by 4 bases, with 5 bases of the junction left unmatched. Germline lookup yields CDR1 MGHRA and CDR2 YSYEKL. CDR3 length: 15 amino acids. The CDR3 spells CASSQVAQGAYEQYF. The CDR3 DNA reads as TGCGCCAGCAGCCAAGTCGCACAGGGGGCGTACGAGCAGTACTTC.

The V call is TRBV19, the J call TRBJ2-5, with D tentatively TRBD1 (7 bases). Germline lookup yields CDR1 LNHDA and CDR2 SQIVND (reference sequence). The CDR3 covers 15 residues. V was pared by 5 bases and J by 4 bases, with 17 bases between. CDR3 protein: CASSGGTAPGETQYF. For the CDR3, the DNA is TGTGCCAGTAGTGGCGGGACAGCCCCCGGAGAGACCCAGTACTTC.

The chain links TRBV7-2 to TRBJ1-5; TRBD1 matches 7 bases. The V gene end was trimmed by 1 base and the J gene end by 4 bases; junction bases not matched to a gene: 4. This CDR3 contains 15 residues. Per germline, CDR1 SGHTA and CDR2 FQGNSA. The CDR3 DNA reads TGTGCCAGCAGCTTAGAGGGGGCTCGGAATCAGCCCCAGCATTTT. Amino acid sequence: CASSLEGARNQPQHF. The entire variable domain, with the rest obtained from reference TRBV7-2 and TRBJ1-5, is as follows: GAGVSQSPSNKVTEKGKDVELRCDPISGHTALYWYRQSLGQGLEFLIYFQGNSAPDKSGLPSDRFSAERTGGSVSTLTIQRTQQEDSAVYLCASSLEGARNQPQHFGDGTRLSIL.

The J gene is TRBJ1-4, the V gene TRBV29-1; 7 bases align to TRBD1. Germline lookup yields CDR1 SQVTM and CDR2 ANQGSEA. The CDR3 is 14 residues long. The V segment lost 6 bases and the J segment 5 bases; nucleotides outside the gene matches: 9. CDR3 amino acids: CSVDAGTANEKLFF. In nucleotides, the CDR3 is TGCAGCGTCGACGCCGGGACAGCGAATGAAAAACTGTTTTTT.

The J gene is TRBJ2-1, the V gene TRBV7-3, with D uncertain. The CDR3 runs 15 residues. From germline, CDR1 is SGHTA and CDR2 FQGTGA. Trimming shortened V by 3 bases and J by 3 bases, and 12 bases separated the two germline ends. The chain's CDR3 is CASSLGPADYNEQFF. The CDR3 nucleotides are TGTGCCAGCAGCTTGGGCCCCGCCGACTACAATGAGCAGTTCTTC. The full variable domain, its missing parts supplied by reference TRBV7-3 and TRBJ2-1, is GAGVSQTPSNKVTEKGKYVELRCDPISGHTALYWYRQSLGQGPEFLIYFQGTGAADDSGLPNDRFFAVRPEGSVSTLKIQRTERGDSAVYLCASSLGPADYNEQFFGPGTRLTVL.

The gene calls are TRBV6-6 and TRBJ1-2; D is unclear. Germline V gene lookup returns CDR1 MNHNY and CDR2 SVGAGI (reference sequence). CDR3 length: 16 residues. Trimming stripped 1 base from V and 3 bases from J, with 15 bases between. The CDR3 reads CASSYWPREQDYGYTF. The CDR3 DNA follows: TGTGCCAGCAGTTACTGGCCCCGGGAGCAAGACTATGGCTACACCTTC.

This clone was seen only a few times. J is TRBJ2-3 and V is TRBV19, with 8 bases matching TRBD2. After removal of 5 bases from V and 6 bases from J, the junction contained 13 bases not matched to a gene. Germline CDR1 reads LNHDA; CDR2 reads SQIVND (reference sequence). This CDR3 comprises 16 residues. The CDR3 spells CASSLTGTRVTDTQYF. CDR3 in DNA: TGTGCCAGTAGTCTAACCGGGACTAGGGTTACGGATACGCAGTATTTT.

The CDR3 region has the DNA TGTGCCAGCAATCGAATGGACGGCGGGAGGGACTACGAGCAGTACTTC. It is translated as CASNRMDGGRDYEQYF. The rearrangement uses TRBV28 and TRBJ2-7, with TRBD2 identical over 9 bases. In germline, CDR1 is MDHEN, CDR2 SYDVKM. CDR3 length: 16 residues. J was trimmed by 3 bases and V by 7 bases; bases with no gene match: 13.

This chain links TRBV12-5 with TRBJ1-1; TRBD1 is a possible D gene (5 bases). Trimming removed 3 bases from V and 4 bases from J, with 15 bases in between. The CDR3 is 15 residues long. Germline CDR1 is LGHNT and CDR2 is FRNRAP. The CDR3 spells CASGFVPRRGTEAFF. The CDR3 region has the DNA TGTGCTAGTGGTTTTGTTCCACGGAGGGGCACTGAAGCTTTCTTT.

The chain employs TRBV6-2 or TRBV6-3 and TRBJ1-1, with D uncertain. This CDR3 is 12 amino acids long. Germline V gene data show CDR1 as MNHEY and CDR2 as SVGEGT. The V gene lost 6 bases and the J gene lost 6 bases, with 11 bases spanning the gap. CDR3 nucleotide sequence: TGTGCCAGCAGCTCGGCCGGGGCTGAAGCTTTCTTT. It codes for CASSSAGAEAFF.

The J gene is TRBJ1-1, the V gene TRBV10-1, with unresolved D. The CDR3 totals 13 residues. Germline values: CDR1 WNHNN, CDR2 SYGVQD (reference sequence). Trimming pared 3 bases from V and 1 base from J, leaving 6 bases between. In DNA, the CDR3 is TGCGCCAGCAGTGACGCGGGGAACACTGAAGCTTTCTTT. It encodes CASSDAGNTEAFF.

The chain carries TRBV6-5 and TRBJ1-5, with 9 bases lining up with TRBD1. Germline lookup yields CDR1 MNHEY and CDR2 SVGAGI. The CDR3 extends over 14 amino acids. V shed 6 bases and J 7 bases; nucleotides not matched to a gene: 7. The CDR3 nucleotides read TGTGCCAGCAGGCTGACAGGGGGAGGCCAGCCCCAGCATTTT. As protein: CASRLTGGGQPQHF.

The V and J genes are TRBV11-2 and TRBJ2-5; 9 nucleotides align to TRBD2. CDR3 length equals 15 residues. Germline CDR1 reads SGHAT; CDR2 reads FQNNGV. V was pared by 4 bases and J by 2 bases, with 5 bases of the junction left unmatched. The CDR3 loop reads CASSSRGGDQETQYF. The CDR3 DNA is TGTGCCAGCAGCTCCCGCGGGGGGGATCAAGAGACCCAGTACTTC.

This chain joins TRBV9 and TRBJ2-5; a weak D match, TRBD1 (6 bases). Trimming removed 4 bases from V and 4 bases from J, with 14 bases in between. The CDR3 extends over 14 amino acids. In germline, CDR1 is SGDLS, CDR2 YYNGEE. This CDR3 is CASSSGAGRETQYF. CDR3 coding DNA: TGTGCCAGCAGCTCAGGGGCGGGTAGAGAGACCCAGTACTTC.

V is TRBV2 and J is TRBJ1-2; possible D gene TRBD1, 6 bases. Germline CDR1 reads SNHLY; CDR2 reads FYNNEI. This CDR3 is 17 amino acids long. The V end was cut by 4 bases, the J end by 1 base, with 19 bases between. CDR3 coding DNA: TGTGCCAGCAGTGCAACGACAGGCGAACCCCTTAACTATGGCTACACCTTC. Its translation is CASSATTGEPLNYGYTF.

The J gene is TRBJ1-6, the V gene TRBV7-9; D perhaps matches TRBD1 (5 bases). Trimming removed 4 bases from V and 4 bases from J, with 8 bases in between. Germline V gives CDR1 SEHNR, CDR2 FQNEAQ (reference sequence). The CDR3 consists of 14 residues. This chain's CDR3 is CASSWRGYNSPLHF. The CDR3 DNA sequence: TGTGCCAGCAGCTGGAGGGGATATAATTCACCCCTCCACTTT. Drawing the rest from reference TRBV7-9 and TRBJ1-6, the complete variable domain is DTGVSQNPRHKITKRGQNVTFRCDPISEHNRLYWYRQTLGQGPEFLTYFQNEAQLEKSRLLSDRFSAERPKGSFSTLEIQRTEQGDSAMYLCASSWRGYNSPLHFGNGTRLTVT.

This chain links TRBV6-5 with TRBJ1-5; perhaps TRBD1 as D (5 bases). The germline V gene encodes CDR1 MNHEY and CDR2 SVGAGI. V was shortened by 6 bases and J by 4 bases, with 13 bases between the two germline ends. The CDR3 covers 14 residues. The DNA of the CDR3 is TGTGCCAGCAGCCGAACTGACAGAAATCAGCCCCAGCATTTT. Its protein product is CASSRTDRNQPQHF.